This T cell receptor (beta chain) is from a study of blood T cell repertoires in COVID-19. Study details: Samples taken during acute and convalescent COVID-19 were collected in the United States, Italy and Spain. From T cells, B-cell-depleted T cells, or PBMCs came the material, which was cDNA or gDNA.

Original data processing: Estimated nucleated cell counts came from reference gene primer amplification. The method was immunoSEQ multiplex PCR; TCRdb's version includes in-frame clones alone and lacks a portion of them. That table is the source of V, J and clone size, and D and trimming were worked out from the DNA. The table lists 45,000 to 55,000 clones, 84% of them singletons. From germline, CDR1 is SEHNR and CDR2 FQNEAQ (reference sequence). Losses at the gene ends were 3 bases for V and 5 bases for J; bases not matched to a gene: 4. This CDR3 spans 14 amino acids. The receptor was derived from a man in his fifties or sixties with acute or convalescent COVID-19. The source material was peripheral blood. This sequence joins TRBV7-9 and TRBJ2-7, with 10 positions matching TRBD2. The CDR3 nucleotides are TGTGCCAGCAGCTTTTCTAGCGGGGGTAACGAGCAGTACTTC. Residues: CASSFSSGGNEQYF. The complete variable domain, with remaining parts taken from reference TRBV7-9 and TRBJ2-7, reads DTGVSQNPRHKITKRGQNVTFRCDPISEHNRLYWYRQTLGQGPEFLTYFQNEAQLEKSRLLSDRFSAERPKGSFSTLEIQRTEQGDSAMYLCASSFSSGGNEQYFGPGTRLTVT.